The rows below give T cell receptor beta chains drawn from one sample of a study of shared clonotypes between healthy human individuals. Sequencing was performed with immunoSEQ multiplex PCR; in TCRdb, only in-frame clones are kept and a portion is missing. This table has some 2,100,000 clones, about 93% appearing once. The sample was naive CD8+ T cells from PBMCs. Receptors were obtained from a man younger than 35 in good health. Some clones in this sample may be carry-over from other donors' samples. Both conserved end residues are part of each CDR3. The order of the fields is clone size, V gene, D gene, J gene, CDR3 protein, CDR3 DNA. The D gene is left open where the match is weak. Expanded clones get a size class; other rows say once, few or many, or leave the size out.

size: NA
V: TRBV4-1
D: NA
J: TRBJ2-7
CDR3: CASSQVRTDAYEQYF
DNA: TGCGCCAGCAGCCAAGTCCGGACCGATGCCTACGAGCAGTACTTC

size: NA
V: TRBV7-2
D: TRBD1
J: TRBJ2-7
CDR3: CASSLGQGRFYEQYF
DNA: TGTGCCAGCAGCTTAGGACAGGGGAGATTCTACGAGCAGTACTTC

size: NA
V: TRBV19
D: NA
J: TRBJ2-7
CDR3: CASSASGSREQYF
DNA: TGTGCCAGTAGTGCGTCAGGGAGCCGGGAGCAGTACTTC

size: NA
V: TRBV28
D: TRBD1
J: TRBJ2-5
CDR3: CASRNQDRGRETQYF
DNA: TGTGCCAGCAGAAACCAGGACAGGGGGCGAGAGACCCAGTACTTC

size: NA
V: TRBV29-1
D: NA
J: TRBJ2-7
CDR3: CSVRAPDEQYF
DNA: TGCAGCGTTAGGGCCCCGGACGAGCAGTACTTC

size: NA
V: TRBV6-1
D: TRBD1
J: TRBJ1-2
CDR3: CASNFRQGVDYTF
DNA: TGTGCCAGCAATTTTAGACAGGGTGTAGACTACACCTTC

size: NA
V: TRBV10-2
D: TRBD1
J: TRBJ1-2
CDR3: CASSKTGNYGYTF
DNA: TGCGCCAGCAGTAAGACAGGGAACTATGGCTACACCTTC

size: NA
V: TRBV25-1
D: NA
J: TRBJ2-1
CDR3: CASSESARVEQFF
DNA: TGTGCCAGCAGTGAATCAGCGCGGGTTGAGCAGTTCTTC

size: few
V: TRBV9
D: NA
J: TRBJ1-1
CDR3: CASSVDPAPGTTEAFF
DNA: TGTGCCAGCAGCGTAGATCCCGCCCCCGGCACCACTGAAGCTTTCTTT

size: few
V: TRBV2
D: NA
J: TRBJ1-1
CDR3: CASVPRGLNTEAFF
DNA: TGTGCCAGTGTGCCTCGGGGGTTGAACACTGAAGCTTTCTTT

size: NA
V: TRBV27
D: NA
J: TRBJ2-2
CDR3: CASYFTPGELFF
DNA: TGTGCCAGTTACTTTACACCCGGGGAGCTGTTTTTT

size: NA
V: TRBV13
D: NA
J: TRBJ2-7
CDR3: CASSLGIAYEQYF
DNA: TGTGCCAGCAGCTTAGGGATCGCCTACGAGCAGTACTTC

size: NA
V: TRBV6-7
D: TRBD1
J: TRBJ1-5
CDR3: CASSSSTGKGNQPQHF
DNA: TGTGCCAGCAGTTCCTCGACAGGGAAGGGCAATCAGCCCCAGCATTTT

size: NA
V: TRBV7-2
D: NA
J: TRBJ2-3
CDR3: CASSLGLGLGYTQYF
DNA: TGTGCCAGCAGCTTAGGACTAGGCCTTGGGTATACGCAGTATTTT

size: NA
V: TRBV16
D: NA
J: TRBJ1-1
CDR3: CASSQYRQNTEAFF
DNA: TGTGCCAGCAGCCAATACCGACAGAACACTGAAGCTTTCTTT

size: NA
V: TRBV4-1
D: TRBD2
J: TRBJ2-3
CDR3: CASSQARPSGILKGDTQYF
DNA: TGCGCCAGCAGCCAAGCTCGGCCTAGCGGGATTCTTAAGGGAGATACGCAGTATTTT

size: NA
V: TRBV27
D: NA
J: TRBJ2-7
CDR3: CASSPVWGAPYEQYF
DNA: TGTGCCAGCAGCCCAGTGTGGGGTGCCCCCTACGAGCAGTACTTC

size: NA
V: TRBV4-1
D: TRBD1
J: TRBJ1-5
CDR3: CASSTGVGGQPQHF
DNA: TGCGCCAGCAGCACAGGGGTGGGGGGTCAGCCCCAGCATTTT

size: NA
V: TRBV7-9
D: NA
J: TRBJ2-1
CDR3: CASSPRLAPSYNEQFF
DNA: TGTGCCAGCAGCCCCCGCCTAGCGCCATCCTACAATGAGCAGTTCTTC

size: NA
V: TRBV5-6
D: TRBD2
J: TRBJ2-1
CDR3: CASSPLGSGGTNNEQFF
DNA: TGTGCCAGCAGCCCTTTGGGTAGCGGGGGTACGAACAATGAGCAGTTCTTC

size: NA
V: TRBV5-8
D: NA
J: TRBJ2-7
CDR3: CASSLVEEPYEQYF
DNA: TGTGCCAGCAGCTTGGTCGAGGAACCCTACGAGCAGTACTTC

size: few
V: TRBV9
D: NA
J: TRBJ1-1
CDR3: CASSQTPYTEAFF
DNA: TGTGCCAGCAGCCAAACTCCTTACACTGAAGCTTTCTTT

size: NA
V: TRBV9
D: NA
J: TRBJ2-1
CDR3: CASSVAGSAHNEQFF
DNA: TGTGCCAGCAGCGTAGCGGGCTCGGCACACAATGAGCAGTTCTTC

size: NA
V: TRBV27
D: NA
J: TRBJ1-2
CDR3: CASSLGRHYGYTF
DNA: TGTGCCAGCAGTTTAGGCCGGCACTATGGCTACACCTTC

size: NA
V: TRBV2
D: TRBD1
J: TRBJ2-2
CDR3: CASSGDRKGPNTGELFF
DNA: TGTGCCAGCAGCGGGGACAGGAAGGGTCCGAACACCGGGGAGCTGTTTTTT

size: NA
V: TRBV4-1
D: TRBD2
J: TRBJ2-7
CDR3: CASSQDTPSGAYEQYF
DNA: TGCGCCAGCAGCCAAGATACCCCTAGCGGAGCCTACGAGCAGTACTTC

size: NA
V: TRBV27
D: NA
J: TRBJ1-1
CDR3: CASKYGASTTEAFF
DNA: TGTGCCAGCAAGTATGGGGCGTCAACCACTGAAGCTTTCTTT

size: NA
V: TRBV7-9
D: NA
J: TRBJ2-1
CDR3: CASSFDAGTIYNEQFF
DNA: TGTGCCAGCAGCTTCGATGCCGGGACAATTTACAATGAGCAGTTCTTC

size: NA
V: TRBV6-1
D: TRBD2
J: TRBJ2-7
CDR3: CASSEAGLAGVEYEQYF
DNA: TGTGCCAGCAGTGAAGCGGGGCTAGCGGGAGTGGAGTACGAGCAGTACTTC

size: NA
V: TRBV29-1
D: NA
J: TRBJ2-2
CDR3: CSVYNGGGGELFF
DNA: TGCAGCGTTTACAACGGGGGCGGCGGGGAGCTGTTTTTT

size: NA
V: TRBV7-9
D: NA
J: TRBJ2-7
CDR3: CASSLGGPSSYEQYF
DNA: TGTGCCAGCAGCCTCGGGGGTCCGAGCTCCTACGAGCAGTACTTC

size: few
V: TRBV19
D: NA
J: TRBJ1-5
CDR3: CASSIGPNQPQHF
DNA: TGTGCCAGTAGTATAGGCCCGAATCAGCCCCAGCATTTT

size: NA
V: TRBV27
D: NA
J: TRBJ2-1
CDR3: CASSSLAVVGNEQFF
DNA: TGTGCCAGCAGTTCATTAGCGGTCGTGGGCAATGAGCAGTTCTTC

size: NA
V: TRBV28
D: NA
J: TRBJ2-5
CDR3: CASSLTGGVRETQYF
DNA: TGTGCCAGCAGTCTGACAGGAGGTGTACGGGAGACCCAGTACTTC

size: NA
V: TRBV4-1
D: NA
J: TRBJ1-5
CDR3: CASSQDGPEYSNQPQHF
DNA: TGCGCCAGCAGCCAAGATGGGCCAGAATATAGCAATCAGCCCCAGCATTTT

size: NA
V: TRBV6-1
D: NA
J: TRBJ1-5
CDR3: CASSDSGVHNQPQHF
DNA: TGTGCCAGCAGTGATTCAGGGGTCCACAATCAGCCCCAGCATTTT

size: NA
V: TRBV27
D: NA
J: TRBJ2-2
CDR3: CASSGRGPYTGELFF
DNA: TGTGCCAGCTCTGGCAGAGGACCTTACACCGGGGAGCTGTTTTTT

size: NA
V: TRBV7-8
D: NA
J: TRBJ1-3
CDR3: CASSFVDGASGNTIYF
DNA: TGTGCCAGCAGCTTTGTGGACGGAGCCTCTGGAAACACCATATATTTT

size: NA
V: TRBV30
D: NA
J: TRBJ2-1
CDR3: CASNTGFNEQFF
DNA: TGTGCCTCAAACACAGGGTTCAATGAGCAGTTCTTC

size: NA
V: TRBV19
D: TRBD2
J: TRBJ2-7
CDR3: CASSIDLAGGSSYEQYF
DNA: TGTGCCAGTAGTATAGATCTAGCGGGGGGAAGCTCCTACGAGCAGTACTTC

size: few
V: TRBV27
D: NA
J: TRBJ1-1
CDR3: CASIGGYTEAFF
DNA: TGTGCCAGCATTGGGGGTTACACTGAAGCTTTCTTT

size: once
V: TRBV5-6
D: NA
J: TRBJ2-7
CDR3: CASSLFQYYEQYF
DNA: TGTGCCAGCAGCTTGTTTCAATACTACGAGCAGTACTTC

size: NA
V: TRBV7-9
D: NA
J: TRBJ2-7
CDR3: CASSGVTEQYF
DNA: TGTGCCAGCAGTGGGGTGACCGAGCAGTACTTC

size: NA
V: TRBV28
D: NA
J: TRBJ2-2
CDR3: CASSSLNTGELFF
DNA: TGTGCCAGCAGTTCTCTGAACACCGGGGAGCTGTTTTTT

size: once
V: TRBV2
D: TRBD1
J: TRBJ1-4
CDR3: CASNTGARDEKLFF
DNA: TGTGCCAGCAACACAGGGGCGCGGGATGAAAAACTGTTTTTT

size: once
V: TRBV7-3
D: TRBD1
J: TRBJ2-5
CDR3: CASSLYGGTGEETQYF
DNA: TGTGCCAGCAGCTTATATGGCGGGACAGGGGAAGAGACCCAGTACTTC

size: NA
V: TRBV27
D: NA
J: TRBJ2-7
CDR3: CASSLSGDYEQYF
DNA: TGTGCCAGCAGTTTATCCGGGGACTACGAGCAGTACTTC

size: NA
V: TRBV30
D: TRBD2
J: TRBJ2-1
CDR3: CAWTPGGSEQFF
DNA: TGTGCCTGGACCCCGGGGGGTAGCGAGCAGTTCTTC

size: NA
V: TRBV5-4
D: NA
J: TRBJ1-3
CDR3: CASSFRRESGNTIYF
DNA: TGTGCCAGCAGCTTCCGGAGGGAATCTGGAAACACCATATATTTT

size: NA
V: TRBV9
D: NA
J: TRBJ2-3
CDR3: CASSAFGGDTQYF
DNA: TGTGCCAGCAGCGCCTTTGGGGGAGATACGCAGTATTTT